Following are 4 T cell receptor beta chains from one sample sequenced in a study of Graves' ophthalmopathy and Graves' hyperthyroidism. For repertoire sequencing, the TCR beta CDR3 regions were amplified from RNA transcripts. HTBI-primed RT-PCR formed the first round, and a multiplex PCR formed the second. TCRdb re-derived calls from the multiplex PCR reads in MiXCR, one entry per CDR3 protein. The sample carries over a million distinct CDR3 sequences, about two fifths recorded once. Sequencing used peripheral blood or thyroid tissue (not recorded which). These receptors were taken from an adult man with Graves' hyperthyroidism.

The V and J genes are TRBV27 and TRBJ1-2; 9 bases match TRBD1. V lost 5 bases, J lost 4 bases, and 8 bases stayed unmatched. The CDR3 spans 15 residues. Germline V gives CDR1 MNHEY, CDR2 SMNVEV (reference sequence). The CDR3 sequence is CASSLGQGSLYGYTF. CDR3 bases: TGTGCCAGCAGTCTCGGACAGGGGTCCCTCTATGGCTACACCTTC.

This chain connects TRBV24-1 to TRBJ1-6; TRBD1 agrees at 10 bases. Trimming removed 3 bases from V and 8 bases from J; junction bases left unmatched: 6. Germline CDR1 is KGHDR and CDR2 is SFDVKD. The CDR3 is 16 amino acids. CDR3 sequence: CATSDAGTGADSPLHF. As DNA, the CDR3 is TGTGCCACCAGTGATGCAGGGACAGGGGCAGATTCACCCCTCCACTTT.

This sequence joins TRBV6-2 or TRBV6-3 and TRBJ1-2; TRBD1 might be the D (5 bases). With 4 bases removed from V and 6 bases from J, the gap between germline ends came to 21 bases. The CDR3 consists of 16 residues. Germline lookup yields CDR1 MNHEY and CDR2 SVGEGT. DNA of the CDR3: TGTGCCAGCAGTTCGGGTCTGGGCAGGGAGGAAGATGGCTACACCTTC. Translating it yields CASSSGLGREEDGYTF.

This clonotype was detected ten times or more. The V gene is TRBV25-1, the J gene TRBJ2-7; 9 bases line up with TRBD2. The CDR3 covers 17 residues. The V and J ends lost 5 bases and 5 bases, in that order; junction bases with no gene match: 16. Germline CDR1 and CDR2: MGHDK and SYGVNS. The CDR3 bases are TGTGCCAGCAGTCAACAGAGCGGGGCGGGGGGGATGAACGAGCAGTACTTC. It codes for CASSQQSGAGGMNEQYF.